A selection of T cell receptor beta chains follows, all from one sample in a study of blood T cell repertoires in COVID-19. Produced via immunoSEQ multiplex PCR; TCRdb's table is partial and in-frame only. Found here are 300,000 to 350,000 clones, about 88% of them singletons; the top ten hold 7.3%. The sample taken for sequencing was peripheral blood. Receptors originate from a woman in her 70s with COVID-19, enrolled during active disease. CDR3s include the opening cysteine and the closing phenylalanine or tryptophan. D genes are given only for firm matches. Part of the rows lack a size; the others show once, few, many or a class for expanded clones.

>TRBJ2-1|TRBV5-1|NA|NA
TGCGCCAGCAGCTTGACTACACTAGGCTCCTACAATGAGCAGTTCTTC
CASSLTTLGSYNEQFF
>TRBJ2-2|TRBV28|TRBD2|NA
TGTGCCAGCAGTTTAGGGGGGGCCGGGGAGCTGTTTTTT
CASSLGGAGELFF
>TRBJ2-1|TRBV24-1|TRBD2|NA
TGTGCCACCAGTGATTGGACTAGCGGGGGCAATGAGCAGTTCTTC
CATSDWTSGGNEQFF
>TRBJ2-2|TRBV5-8|TRBD2|NA
TGTGCCAGCAGCTCCCGGGGGGGCCGGACCGGGGAGCTGTTTTTT
CASSSRGGRTGELFF
>TRBJ1-6|TRBV6-1|TRBD1|NA
TGTGCCAGCAGTGAAGACAGGGGCCCCAATTCACCCCTCCACTTT
CASSEDRGPNSPLHF
>TRBJ2-7|TRBV5-4|TRBD2|NA
TGTGCCAGCAGACCCGGACTAGCGGGTAGTTACGAGCAGTACTTC
CASRPGLAGSYEQYF
>TRBJ1-4|TRBV5-1|NA|NA
TGCGCCAGCAGCCCGCGGCCAGATCGGGATGAAAAACTGTTTTTT
CASSPRPDRDEKLFF
>TRBJ1-5|TRBV10-1|NA|many
TGCGCCAGCCAACGGGGGGTAGGTCAGCCCCAGCATTTT
CASQRGVGQPQHF
>TRBJ1-1|TRBV27|TRBD1|NA
TGTGCCAGCAGTACCGGACAGGGTGGAACTGAAGCTTTCTTT
CASSTGQGGTEAFF
>TRBJ1-3|TRBV5-4|NA|NA
TGTGCCAGCAGCTTTGACCAGGGATCTGGAAACACCATATATTTT
CASSFDQGSGNTIYF
>TRBJ2-5|TRBV5-1|TRBD2|NA
TGCGCCAGCAGCTACGAAACCGGGGGGGCCGGGGAGACCCAGTACTTC
CASSYETGGAGETQYF
>TRBJ1-3|TRBV13|TRBD1|NA
TGTGCCAGCAGCTTACAGGGGGCGAGAAACACCATATATTTT
CASSLQGARNTIYF
>TRBJ1-2|TRBV7-2|TRBD1|NA
TGTGCCAGCAGCCCAACCGGGACAGGGGTGGGCTATGGCTACACCTTC
CASSPTGTGVGYGYTF
>TRBJ2-2|TRBV19|TRBD1|once
TGTGCCAGTAGTATTATAGGGGGCGCCGGCACCGGGGAGCTGTTTTTT
CASSIIGGAGTGELFF
>TRBJ1-2|TRBV6-5|NA|NA
TGTGCCAGCAGTTACGGGGAGGGCGATGGCTACACCTTC
CASSYGEGDGYTF
>TRBJ2-5|TRBV9|TRBD2|NA
TGTGCCAGCAGCGTGTGGGGACTAGCGGCTGGAGAGACCCAGTACTTC
CASSVWGLAAGETQYF
>TRBJ2-4|TRBV5-1|NA|NA
TGCGCCAGCAGCTTTACAGGGTTTGGGTTAGCCAAAAACATTCAGTACTTC
CASSFTGFGLAKNIQYF
>TRBJ1-1|TRBV19|NA|NA
TGTGCCAGTAGTATAGTGGCAGGGTTTACTGAAGCTTTCTTT
CASSIVAGFTEAFF
>TRBJ2-5|TRBV9|TRBD2|NA
TGTGCCAGCAGCGTCGAGGGACTAGCCTCTTCGTACCAAGAGACCCAGTACTTC
CASSVEGLASSYQETQYF
>TRBJ1-6|TRBV28|TRBD1|NA
TGTGCCAGCAGTTTAGGGCTAGGGGGCGTCAATTCACCCCTCCACTTT
CASSLGLGGVNSPLHF
>TRBJ1-2|TRBV29-1|NA|NA
TGCAGCGTGGACGGAGCGGGCCGCCTTACCTCTATGGAGGGCTACACCTTC
CSVDGAGRLTSMEGYTF
>TRBJ1-4|TRBV28|NA|NA
TGTGCCAGCAGCCAACTTACAGGGACTGAAAAACTGTTTTTT
CASSQLTGTEKLFF
>TRBJ2-3|TRBV28|NA|NA
TGTGCCAGCAGTTCCGCTGGACAAAGGGGAACAGATACGCAGTATTTT
CASSSAGQRGTDTQYF
>TRBJ2-7|TRBV5-1|NA|NA
TGCGCCAGCAGCTTGGGACCGGACTTAAGCTACGAGCAGTACTTC
CASSLGPDLSYEQYF
>TRBJ1-1|TRBV7-9|TRBD1|NA
TGTGCCAGCAGCCAACAGGGGGCTCTACCTAACACTGAAGCTTTCTTT
CASSQQGALPNTEAFF
>TRBJ1-3|TRBV5-5|NA|few
TGTGCCAGCAGCAGGGCAGGGACTGGAAACACCATATATTTT
CASSRAGTGNTIYF
>TRBJ1-6|TRBV29-1|NA|NA
TGCAGCGTTGCTGACCAGGAAGGTTCACCCCTCCACTTT
CSVADQEGSPLHF
>TRBJ2-1|TRBV2|TRBD2|NA
TGTGCCAGCTCTCCAAGTAGTCGCGGGGGGGCGGGTGAGCAGTTCTTC
CASSPSSRGGAGEQFF
>TRBJ1-1|TRBV6-5|TRBD1|few
TGTGCCAGCAGCCGCGGGACAGGGGTGAACACTGAAGCTTTCTTT
CASSRGTGVNTEAFF
>TRBJ1-1|TRBV2|TRBD1|NA
TGTGCCAGCAGTGAAAGACAGGGGCCCTATGAAGCTTTCTTT
CASSERQGPYEAFF
>TRBJ2-2|TRBV30|TRBD1|NA
TGTGCCTGGAGTGGAGGGACAGCGAACACCGGGGAGCTGTTTTTT
CAWSGGTANTGELFF